Listed below are T cell receptor beta chains from one sample, sequenced in a study of regulatory T cells in long-lasting Graves disease. Each CDR3 protein is one row after TCRdb ran MiXCR on the multiplex PCR reads. The sample has about 470,000 distinct CDR3 sequences, around 14% seen once. The data also belong to a second study, concerning T cells in Graves' hyperthyroidism and ophthalmopathy.

The sample in question was peripheral blood mononuclear cells (PBMCs), obtained at new diagnosis, from a patient treated with antithyroid drugs. The receptors were sampled from a woman between 25 and 40 years old with Graves disease. Both conserved end residues are part of each CDR3. D genes are given only for firm matches. The size field is filled for only some rows; it gives once, few, many or a size class.

j_call v_call cdr3_length clone_size d_call cdr3_aa cdr3_nt
TRBJ1-2 TRBV6-1 14 many - CASSEGGVSYGYTF TGTGCCAGCAGTGAAGGAGGAGTCTCCTATGGCTACACCTTC
TRBJ1-1 TRBV7-3 14 many - CASSPRGGNTEAFF TGTGCCAGCAGTCCACGGGGAGGGAACACTGAAGCTTTCTTT
TRBJ2-7 TRBV9 17 few TRBD1 CASSNNPHGTGTYEQYF TGTGCCAGCAGCAATAATCCCCACGGGACAGGCACCTACGAGCAGTACTTC
TRBJ2-3 TRBV3-1 17 - TRBD2 CASSHSSGRRATDTQYF TGTGCCAGCAGCCACTCGTCCGGGAGGCGTGCGACAGATACGCAGTATTTT
TRBJ2-3 TRBV6-5 17 few TRBD2 CASSYGGLREGVDMQYF TGTGCCAGCAGTTACGGTGGTTTGCGGGAGGGGGTAGATATGCAGTATTTT
TRBJ1-5 TRBV4-1 15 many - CASSQDFGINQPQHF TGCGCCAGCAGCCAAGATTTTGGCATCAATCAGCCCCAGCATTTT
TRBJ2-5 TRBV28 16 many TRBD1 CASSLLWDRPEETQYF TGTGCCAGCAGTTTACTATGGGACAGGCCCGAAGAGACCCAGTACTTC
TRBJ2-2 TRBV2 13 many - CASSVASRGELFF TGTGCCAGCAGTGTGGCAAGCAGGGGGGAGCTGTTTTTT
TRBJ2-1 TRBV10-3 16 - - CAITMAAGITNNEQFF TGTGCCATCACCATGGCAGCGGGCATAACCAACAATGAGCAGTTCTTC
TRBJ1-2 TRBV27 14 - - CASSLSMGVYGYTF TGTGCCAGCAGTTTATCGATGGGGGTCTATGGCTACACCTTC
TRBJ2-1 TRBV11-2 15 few TRBD2 CASRALAGVCNEQFF TGTGCCAGCAGGGCACTAGCGGGAGTCTGCAATGAGCAGTTCTTC
TRBJ1-5 TRBV12-3/TRBV12-4 15 many - CASSSAGGGYQPQHF TGTGCCAGCAGTTCCGCCGGGGGGGGGTATCAGCCCCAGCATTTT
TRBJ2-7 TRBV30 14 many TRBD2 CAWRGLAGNYEQYF TGTGCCTGGAGAGGGCTAGCGGGGAACTACGAGCAGTACTTC
TRBJ2-2 TRBV5-1 17 - TRBD2 CASSLAPSGRATGELFF TGCGCCAGCAGCTTGGCCCCTAGCGGGAGGGCCACCGGGGAGCTGTTTTTT
TRBJ2-1 TRBV27 16 many - CASSSDLGRESNEQFF TGTGCCAGCAGTTCCGACTTGGGAAGAGAGAGCAATGAGCAGTTCTTC
TRBJ2-7 TRBV27 14 many - CASSFNRNSYEQYF TGTGCCAGCAGTTTTAACCGGAACTCCTACGAGCAGTACTTC
TRBJ2-1 TRBV5-1 16 many TRBD2 CASSLAPAGAMSEQFF TGCGCCAGCAGCTTGGCCCCAGCGGGAGCCATGAGTGAGCAGTTCTTC